Detailed here is one T cell receptor (beta chain). Authors' processing steps: Nucleated cell counts were estimated from reference gene primer amplification. Clones were read by immunoSEQ multiplex PCR, and TCRdb kept only the in-frame ones, dropping some. V and J calls plus clone size are reproduced from that table; the DNA served to infer D and trimming. The sample lists some 140,000 clones, about 79% occurring once. The record originates from a study of blood T cell repertoires in COVID-19. Study information: Both acute and convalescent COVID-19 samples were obtained from the United States, Italy and Spain. The cDNA or gDNA used as material had been derived from T cells, B-cell-depleted T cells, or PBMCs.

Cohort allocation depended upon clinical history that participants reported. The CDR3 runs 14 residues. CDR1 is SGHNT and CDR2 is YENEEA in the germline V gene. The V end lost 2 bases, the J end lost 2 bases, and 7 bases lay between the germline ends. The specimen sequenced was PBMCs or T cells enriched from blood (not recorded which). This sequence joins TRBV11-3 and TRBJ1-3; D is perhaps TRBD1 (5 bases). The clonotype was recovered from a man aged 45-65 years who had recovered from COVID-19. The CDR3 is CASSLTGTGNTIYF. The CDR3 nucleotides read TGTGCCAGCAGCTTAACAGGAACTGGAAACACCATATATTTT.